This entry lists 10 T cell receptor beta chains sequenced from one sample in a study of shared clonotypes between healthy human individuals. Assay used: immunoSEQ multiplex PCR; TCRdb lists only in-frame clones, some missing. The profile shows over 150,000 clones, 65% to 70% of them singletons. Sequenced: memory CD4+ T cells sorted from blood. The subset here: CD45RA-negative fraction. The source of these receptors is a man between 25 and 39 years old in good health.

The V gene is TRBV27, the J gene TRBJ1-2; tentative D call: TRBD1 (5 bases). The ends were cut back, 4 bases at V and 8 bases at J, with 20 bases in the middle. Germline-derived CDR1 and CDR2 are MNHEY and SMNVEV (reference sequence). The CDR3 runs to 15 residues. The CDR3 protein is CASSSALRGIGGYTF. The CDR3 DNA follows: TGTGCCAGCAGTTCAGCCTTACGGGGGATCGGGGGCTACACCTTC.

The chain recombines TRBV14 with TRBJ1-1; D is possibly TRBD1 (5 bases). The CDR3 loop spans 13 amino acids. Germline values: CDR1 SGHDN, CDR2 FVKESK. V was trimmed by 0 bases and J by 10 bases, leaving 12 bases between them. This CDR3 is CASSQDYPGPAFF. Here the CDR3 DNA reads TGTGCCAGCAGCCAAGATTATCCAGGGCCAGCTTTCTTT.

This clone was counted a single time. The chain carries TRBV28 and TRBJ2-2; a weak D match, TRBD2 (6 bases). This CDR3 spans 15 amino acids. CDR1 and CDR2 (germline): MDHEN, SYDVKM. The ends were cut back, 4 bases at V and 2 bases at J, with 11 bases in the middle. CDR3 loop: CASSYDGRNTGELFF. The DNA of the CDR3 is TGTGCCAGCAGTTACGACGGGAGAAACACCGGGGAGCTGTTTTTT.

The V gene is TRBV9, the J gene TRBJ2-3; no clear D gene. Germline CDR1 SGDLS, CDR2 YYNGEE. CDR3 size: 15 residues. With 2 bases removed from V and 0 bases from J, the gap between germline ends came to 10 bases. The CDR3 sequence is CASSVSVGSTDTQYF. DNA of the CDR3: TGTGCCAGCAGCGTTTCCGTAGGCAGCACAGATACGCAGTATTTT. Supplemented by reference TRBV9 and TRBJ2-3, the full variable domain reads DSGVTQTPKHLITATGQRVTLRCSPRSGDLSVYWYQQSLDQGLQFLIQYYNGEERAKGNILERFSAQQFPDLHSELNLSSLELGDSALYFCASSVSVGSTDTQYFGPGTRLTVL.

This chain uses TRBV7-2 with TRBJ2-3; D is possibly TRBD1 (7 bases). The germline V gene encodes CDR1 SGHTA and CDR2 FQGNSA. The V gene lost 5 bases and the J gene lost 8 bases, with 17 bases spanning the gap. The CDR3 loop spans 14 amino acids. The CDR3 DNA reads as TGTGCCAGCAGCGCGGGAACAGGGGTGGGTACGCAGTATTTT. Its translation: CASSAGTGVGTQYF.

Only a few counts were recorded for this clone. Here the CDR3 DNA reads TGTGCCAGCAGTTTCGACAATCAGCCCCAGCATTTT. It specifies CASSFDNQPQHF. The chain recombines TRBV27 with TRBJ1-5; the D is unclear. V was cut by 3 bases and J by 3 bases, with 3 bases left in between. CDR3 length: 12 amino acids. Germline V gives CDR1 MNHEY, CDR2 SMNVEV (reference sequence).

The V gene is TRBV6-5, the J gene TRBJ2-7; 10 bases line up with TRBD1. This CDR3 has 14 residues. Germline V lookup: CDR1 MNHEY, CDR2 SVGAGI. Germline trimming cut 6 bases from V and 7 bases from J; bases unmatched to any gene: 9. CDR3 residues: CASRPGQGPREQYF. DNA of the CDR3: TGTGCCAGCAGGCCGGGACAGGGGCCGCGGGAGCAGTACTTC.

This rearrangement joins TRBV6-5 to TRBJ2-1; 9 positions agree with TRBD2. The CDR3 has 14 residues. With 6 bases clipped from V and 6 bases from J, the junction kept 6 bases outside the gene matches. CDR1 is MNHEY, CDR2 SVGAGI, per germline. The CDR3 bases are TGTGCCAGCAGCTTGGCGGGACTAGCCAATGAGCAGTTCTTC. Residues: CASSLAGLANEQFF.

The chain links TRBV5-4 to TRBJ1-1, with D perhaps TRBD1 (6 bases). The germline V gene has CDR1 SGHNT and CDR2 YYREEE (reference sequence). Trimming removed 9 bases at V and 1 base at J, with 10 bases between. This CDR3 has 12 residues. CDR3 bases: TGTGCCATGGGACATTCGAACACTGAAGCTTTCTTT. Translation gives CAMGHSNTEAFF.

The J gene is TRBJ2-3, the V gene TRBV13, with 9 bases lining up with TRBD2. The CDR3 length is 15 residues. Per the germline V gene, CDR1 is PRHDT and CDR2 is FYEKMQ (reference sequence). J lost 2 bases, V lost 3 bases, and 3 bases had no gene match. CDR3 bases: TGTGCCAGCAGCTTGGGACTAGCAACCACAGATACGCAGTATTTT. This sequence encodes CASSLGLATTDTQYF.